These 4 T cell receptor beta chains came from one sample sequenced in a study of CD8+ T cells in alopecia areata. Stated treatment: oral pan-JAK inhibitor, 5-10 mg twice daily. Investigators isolated RNA and reverse transcribed it into cDNA to act as the sequencing template. Generated by immunoSEQ multiplex PCR, the TCRdb table keeps only in-frame clones and is missing some. The profile covers about 160,000 clones, with about two thirds appearing a single time and 0.7% to 1% taken by the ten largest. The material was CD4+ T cells sorted from blood, obtained at week 4, from a patient treated with tofacitinib. The receptors shown here come from a human donor with alopecia areata.

V usage is TRBV30 and J usage is TRBJ1-1, with 7 bases aligning to TRBD1. CDR1 and CDR2 (germline): GTSNPN, SVGIG (reference sequence). This CDR3 region has 13 residues. V lost 3 bases and J lost 3; bases outside the gene matches: 4. The CDR3 nucleotides read TGTGCCTGGAGACAGGGGCGGGACACTGAAGCTTTCTTT. Translation gives CAWRQGRDTEAFF.

This clone was counted ten times or more. The chain joins TRBV4-3 to TRBJ2-1, with no clear D. The CDR3 has 13 residues. Trimming cost V 0 bases and J 10 bases, with 10 bases left between them. The germline V gene has CDR1 LGHNA and CDR2 YSLEER. CDR3 nucleotides: TGCGCCAGCAGCCAAGAGATAAAGACAGAGCAGTTCTTC. Translation: CASSQEIKTEQFF.

The chain couples TRBV30 to TRBJ1-3; D gene ambiguous. Germline-derived CDR1 and CDR2 are GTSNPN and SVGIG (reference sequence). V was trimmed by 5 bases and J by 0 bases, leaving 5 bases between them. CDR3 size: 12 residues. Here the CDR3 reads CAWGSSGNTIYF. The CDR3 DNA reads TGTGCCTGGGGGAGCTCTGGAAACACCATATATTTT.

This clone was seen a handful of times. The chain combines TRBV29-1 with TRBJ1-2; D remains ambiguous. CDR1 is SQVTM and CDR2 is ANQGSEA in the germline V gene. The CDR3 spans 12 residues. V was cut by 4 bases and J by 0 bases, with 6 bases left in between. The CDR3 bases are TGCAGCGTTGTACAGACTAACTATGGCTACACCTTC. It encodes CSVVQTNYGYTF. The whole variable domain, remainder taken from reference TRBV29-1 and TRBJ1-2, is SAVISQKPSRDICQRGTSLTIQCQVDSQVTMMFWYRQQPGQSLTLIATANQGSEATYESGFVIDKFPISRPNLTFSTLTVSNMSPEDSSIYLCSVVQTNYGYTFGSGTRLTVV.